Listed here are 3 T cell receptor beta chains from one sample, sequenced in a study of human T cells and chemical hapten exposure. MiXCR, run by TCRdb on the RACE reads, gives a single entry per CDR3 protein. Of about 85,000 distinct CDR3 sequences in the sample, 6.5% to 10% were seen once. Time point here: pre-sensitization, week 0. The treatment was: therapeutic diphenylcyclopropenone sensitization with weekly scalp DPC. The material was whole blood, obtained in connection with sensitization to the hapten diphenylcyclopropenone (DPC). The receptors were gathered from a man between 35 and 55 years old with alopecia areata. Some clones in this sample may be carry-over from other donors' samples.

This clonotype was seen a few times. V gene TRBV28 combines with J gene TRBJ1-1, with 9 nucleotides matching TRBD1. Germline-derived CDR1 and CDR2 are MDHEN and SYDVKM. V lost 6 bases, J lost 3 bases, and 11 bases stayed unmatched. The CDR3 extends over 16 amino acids. CDR3 bases: TGTGCCAGCAGGCCTGAAACAGGGGGCGCGTACACTGAAGCTTTCTTT. It is translated as CASRPETGGAYTEAFF.

This clonotype was picked up a small number of times. This sequence joins TRBV18 and TRBJ1-5; 9 bases are shared with TRBD1. Germline V CDR1 and CDR2: KGHSH, LQKENI. This CDR3 is 15 amino acids long. Losses at the gene ends were 5 bases for V and 7 bases for J; bases not matched to a gene: 9. In DNA, the CDR3 is TGTGCCAGCTCAGCCGGGACAGGGCATGAACAGCCCCAGCATTTT. Its protein product is CASSAGTGHEQPQHF.

The chain carries TRBV6-2 or TRBV6-3 and TRBJ2-7; 8 nucleotides agree with TRBD1. Germline lookup yields CDR1 MNHEY and CDR2 SVGEGT. The CDR3 spans 14 residues. Trimming took 6 bases from V and 7 from J; bases not matched to a gene: 11. DNA of the CDR3: TGTGCCAGCAGCGATCCCGACAGGGGTCGGGAGCAGTACGTC. As protein: CASSDPDRGREQYV.